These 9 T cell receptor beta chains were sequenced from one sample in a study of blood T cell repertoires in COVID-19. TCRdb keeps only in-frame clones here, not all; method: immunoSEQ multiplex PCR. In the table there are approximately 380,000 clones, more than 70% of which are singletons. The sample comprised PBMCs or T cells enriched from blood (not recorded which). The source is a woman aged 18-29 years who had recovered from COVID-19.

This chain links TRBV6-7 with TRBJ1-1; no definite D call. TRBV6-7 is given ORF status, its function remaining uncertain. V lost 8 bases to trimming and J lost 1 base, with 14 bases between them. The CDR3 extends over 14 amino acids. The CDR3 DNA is TGTGCCAGCCCCATCCGACAAGAGAACACTGAAGCTTTCTTT. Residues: CASPIRQENTEAFF.

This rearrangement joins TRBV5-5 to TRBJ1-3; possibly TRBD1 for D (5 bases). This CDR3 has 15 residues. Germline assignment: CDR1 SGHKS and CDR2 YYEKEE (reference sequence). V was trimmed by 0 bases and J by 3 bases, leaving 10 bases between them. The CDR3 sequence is CASSLEQGGGNTIYF. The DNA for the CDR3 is TGTGCCAGCAGCTTGGAGCAGGGCGGTGGAAACACCATATATTTT.

The CDR3 is CASSNTGFEQYF. Here the CDR3 DNA reads TGCGCCAGCAGTAACACAGGGTTCGAGCAGTACTTC. The chain carries TRBV10-2 and TRBJ2-7, with D perhaps matching TRBD1 (6 bases). This CDR3 is built from 12 residues. The germline gives CDR1 WSHSY, CDR2 SAAADI. V lost 5 bases and J 6 bases, leaving 11 bases between the germline ends.

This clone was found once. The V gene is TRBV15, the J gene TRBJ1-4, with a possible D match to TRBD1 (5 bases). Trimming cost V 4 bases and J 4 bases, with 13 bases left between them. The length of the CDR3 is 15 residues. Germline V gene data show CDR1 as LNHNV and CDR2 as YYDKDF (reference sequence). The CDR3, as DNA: TGTGCCACCAGCATCCGGTGGACAATTAATGAAAAACTGTTTTTT. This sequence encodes CATSIRWTINEKLFF.

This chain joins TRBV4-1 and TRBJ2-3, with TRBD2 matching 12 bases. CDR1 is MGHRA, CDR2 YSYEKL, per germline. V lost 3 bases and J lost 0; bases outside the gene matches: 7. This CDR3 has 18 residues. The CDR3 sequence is CASSQGTSGFLSTDTQYF. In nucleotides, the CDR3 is TGCGCCAGCAGCCAGGGGACTAGCGGGTTCCTTAGCACAGATACGCAGTATTTT.

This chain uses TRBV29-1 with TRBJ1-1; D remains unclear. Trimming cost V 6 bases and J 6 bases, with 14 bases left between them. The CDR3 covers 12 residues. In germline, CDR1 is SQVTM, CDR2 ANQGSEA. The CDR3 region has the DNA TGCAGCGTAGCATCCTACCCCCCTGAAGCTTTCTTT. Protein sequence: CSVASYPPEAFF.

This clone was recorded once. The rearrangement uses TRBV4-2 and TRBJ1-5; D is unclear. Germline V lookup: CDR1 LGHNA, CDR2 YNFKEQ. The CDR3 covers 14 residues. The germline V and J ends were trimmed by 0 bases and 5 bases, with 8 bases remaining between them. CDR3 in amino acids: CASSQEVGDQPQHF. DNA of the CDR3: TGTGCCAGCAGCCAAGAGGTAGGAGATCAGCCCCAGCATTTT.

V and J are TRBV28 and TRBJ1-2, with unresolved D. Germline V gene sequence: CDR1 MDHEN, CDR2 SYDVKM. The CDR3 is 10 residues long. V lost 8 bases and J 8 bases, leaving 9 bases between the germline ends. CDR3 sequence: CASGPRGYTF. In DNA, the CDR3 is TGTGCCAGCGGGCCCCGAGGCTACACCTTC.

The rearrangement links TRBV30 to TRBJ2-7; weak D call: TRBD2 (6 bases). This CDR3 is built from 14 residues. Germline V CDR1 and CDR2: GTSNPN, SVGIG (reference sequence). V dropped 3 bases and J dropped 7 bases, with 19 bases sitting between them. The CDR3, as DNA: TGTGCCTGGAGCGCGACTACGTCGGCGGGAGAGCAGTACTTC. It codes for CAWSATTSAGEQYF.